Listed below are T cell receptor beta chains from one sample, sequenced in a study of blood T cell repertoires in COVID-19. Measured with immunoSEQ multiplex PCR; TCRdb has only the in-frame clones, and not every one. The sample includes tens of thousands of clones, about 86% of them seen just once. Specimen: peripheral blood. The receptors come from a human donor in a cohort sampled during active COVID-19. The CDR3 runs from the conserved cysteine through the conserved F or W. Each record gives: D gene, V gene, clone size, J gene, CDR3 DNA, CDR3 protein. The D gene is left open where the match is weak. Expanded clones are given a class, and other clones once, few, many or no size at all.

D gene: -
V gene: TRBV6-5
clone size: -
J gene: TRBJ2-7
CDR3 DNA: TGTGCCTGTAGATCAGGGTTAGCCTACGAGCAGTACTTC
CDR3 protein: CACRSGLAYEQYF

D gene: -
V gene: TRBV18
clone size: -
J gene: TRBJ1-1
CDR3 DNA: TGTGCCTCAGGGTCGGAGACTGAAGCTTTCTTT
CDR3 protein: CASGSETEAFF

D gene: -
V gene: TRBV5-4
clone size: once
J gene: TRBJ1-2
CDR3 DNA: TGTGCCAGCAGCTTGGGTGCGAGCTTTAACTATGGCTACACCTTC
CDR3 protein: CASSLGASFNYGYTF

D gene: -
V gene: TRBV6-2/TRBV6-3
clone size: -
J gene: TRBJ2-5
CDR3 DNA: TGTGCCAGCAGTTACTTAGCGACCCAGTACTTC
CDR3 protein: CASSYLATQYF

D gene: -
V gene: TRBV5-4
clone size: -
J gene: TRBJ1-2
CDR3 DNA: TGTGCCAGCAGCTTTGATCCAGGCCTTTACTATGGCTACACCTTC
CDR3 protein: CASSFDPGLYYGYTF

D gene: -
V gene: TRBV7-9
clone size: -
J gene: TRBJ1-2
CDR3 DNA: TGTGCCAGCACCCTCGCGCCGCCAGGCTATGGCTACACCTTC
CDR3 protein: CASTLAPPGYGYTF

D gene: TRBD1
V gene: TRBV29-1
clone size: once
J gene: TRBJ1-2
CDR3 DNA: TGCAGCGTTGTGGGAATAGGGACAGCAAATGGCTACACCTTC
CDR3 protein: CSVVGIGTANGYTF

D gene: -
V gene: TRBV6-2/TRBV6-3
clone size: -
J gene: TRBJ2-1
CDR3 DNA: TGTGCCAGCAGTTACGGCTCATTGTACGAGCAGTTCTTC
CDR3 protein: CASSYGSLYEQFF

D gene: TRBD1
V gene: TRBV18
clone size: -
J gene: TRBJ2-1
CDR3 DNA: TGTGCCAGCTCAAGGACAGGGGGTTTCTACAATGAGCAGTTCTTC
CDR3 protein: CASSRTGGFYNEQFF

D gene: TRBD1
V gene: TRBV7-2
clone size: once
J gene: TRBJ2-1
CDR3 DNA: TGTGCCAGCAGCCGGGGACAGGGGGCCTACAATGAGCAGTTCTTC
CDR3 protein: CASSRGQGAYNEQFF

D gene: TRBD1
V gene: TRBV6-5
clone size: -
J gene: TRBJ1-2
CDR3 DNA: TGTGCCAGCAGTTATGGGACAGCGGACTATGGCTACACCTTC
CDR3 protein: CASSYGTADYGYTF

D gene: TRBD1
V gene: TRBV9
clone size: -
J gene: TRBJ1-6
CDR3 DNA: TGTGCCAGCAGCCCCCGGGACAGGGCTTCACCCCTCCACTTT
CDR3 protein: CASSPRDRASPLHF

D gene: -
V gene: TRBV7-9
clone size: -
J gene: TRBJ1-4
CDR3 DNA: TGTGCCAGCAGCTTAGCAGGGGGGGGAAAACTGTTTTTT
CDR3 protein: CASSLAGGGKLFF

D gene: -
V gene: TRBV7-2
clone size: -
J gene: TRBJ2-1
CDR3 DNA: TGTGCCAGCAGCTTCCCCCCGGGGGAGCAGTTCTTC
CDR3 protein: CASSFPPGEQFF

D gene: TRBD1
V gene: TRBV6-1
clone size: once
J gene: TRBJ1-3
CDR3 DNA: TGTGCCAGCAGTGAAAGAGGACAGGCCACCTCTGGAAACACCATATATTTT
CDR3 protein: CASSERGQATSGNTIYF

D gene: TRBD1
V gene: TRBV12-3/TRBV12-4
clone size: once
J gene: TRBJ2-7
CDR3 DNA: TGTGCCAGCAGTATAGGACAGGGGTACGAGCAGTACTTC
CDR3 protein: CASSIGQGYEQYF

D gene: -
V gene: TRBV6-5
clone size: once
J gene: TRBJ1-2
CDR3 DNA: TGTGCCAGCAAGCAAACACAGGGCACGGGTGGCTACACCTTC
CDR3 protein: CASKQTQGTGGYTF

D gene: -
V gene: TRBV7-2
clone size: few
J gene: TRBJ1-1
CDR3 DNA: TGTGCCAGCAGCTTGACAATTGAAGCTTTCTTT
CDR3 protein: CASSLTIEAFF

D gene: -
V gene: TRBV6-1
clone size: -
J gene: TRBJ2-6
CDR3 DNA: TGTGCCAGCAGTGAAGTGGCAGGGGCCAACGTCCTGACTTTC
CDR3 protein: CASSEVAGANVLTF

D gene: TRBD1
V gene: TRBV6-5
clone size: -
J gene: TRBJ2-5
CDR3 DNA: TGTGCCAGCAGTTACGGGACAGGGGTTACAGAGACCCAGTACTTC
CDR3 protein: CASSYGTGVTETQYF

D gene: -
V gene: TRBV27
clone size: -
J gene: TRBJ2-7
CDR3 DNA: TGTGCCAGCAGTTTGGCCGGCGGAGCCTCCCCCTACGAGCAGTACTTC
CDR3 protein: CASSLAGGASPYEQYF

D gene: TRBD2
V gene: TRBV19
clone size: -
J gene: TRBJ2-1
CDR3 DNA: TGTGCCAGTAGACCTAGCGGGATGTACAATGAGCAGTTCTTC
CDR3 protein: CASRPSGMYNEQFF

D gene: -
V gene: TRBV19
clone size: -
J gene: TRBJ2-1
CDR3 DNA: TGTGCCAGTAGTATAGGGACTGAGTCCTACAATGAGCAGTTCTTC
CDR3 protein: CASSIGTESYNEQFF

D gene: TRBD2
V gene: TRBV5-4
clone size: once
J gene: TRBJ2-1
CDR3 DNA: TGTGCCAGCAGCGTTAAGCGGGAGTCGTACAATGAGCAGTTCTTC
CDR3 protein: CASSVKRESYNEQFF

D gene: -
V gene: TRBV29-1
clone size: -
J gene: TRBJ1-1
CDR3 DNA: TGCAGCGTTGAGGACACCTTGAACACTGAAGCTTTCTTT
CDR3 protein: CSVEDTLNTEAFF

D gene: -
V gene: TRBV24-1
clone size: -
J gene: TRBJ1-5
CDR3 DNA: TGTGCCACCACCCCAGGGTCCAATCAGCCCCAGCATTTT
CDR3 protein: CATTPGSNQPQHF

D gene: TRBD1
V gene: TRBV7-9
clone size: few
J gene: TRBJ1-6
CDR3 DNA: TGTGCCAGCAGCTTACTTTTAGGGACAGGTTTTTCACCCCTCCACTTT
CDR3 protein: CASSLLLGTGFSPLHF

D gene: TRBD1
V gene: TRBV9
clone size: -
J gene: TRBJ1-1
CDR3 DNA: TGTGCCAGCAGCTTCAACATCCAGGGGGTCACTGAAGCTTTCTTT
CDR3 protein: CASSFNIQGVTEAFF

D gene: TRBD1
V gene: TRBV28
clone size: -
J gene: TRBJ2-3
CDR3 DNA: TGTGCCAGCAGTTCCATGTTCCCGGGACAGGGGGCTTCAAGCACAGATACGCAGTATTTT
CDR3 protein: CASSSMFPGQGASSTDTQYF

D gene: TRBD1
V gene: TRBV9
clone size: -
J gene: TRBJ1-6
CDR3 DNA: TGTGCCAGCAGCTCTATGGGACAGATCAATTCACCCCTCCACTTT
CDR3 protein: CASSSMGQINSPLHF

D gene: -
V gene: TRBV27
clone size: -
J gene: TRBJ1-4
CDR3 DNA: TGTGCCAGCAGTTTATGGGGGGGGAGCGGTGAAAAACTGTTTTTT
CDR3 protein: CASSLWGGSGEKLFF

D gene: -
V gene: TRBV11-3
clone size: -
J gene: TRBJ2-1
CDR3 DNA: TGTGCCAGCAGCTCAGGGGCCGCCCTATCGGATGAGCAGTTCTTC
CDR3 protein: CASSSGAALSDEQFF

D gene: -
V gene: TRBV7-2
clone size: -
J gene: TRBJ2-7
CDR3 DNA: TGTGCCAGCAGCTTAGTAGTGAACCAATACGAGCAGTACTTC
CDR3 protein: CASSLVVNQYEQYF

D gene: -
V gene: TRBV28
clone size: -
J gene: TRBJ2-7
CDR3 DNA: TGTGCCAGCAGCCCACCTATCCGACAGTCCTACGAGCAGTACTTC
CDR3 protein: CASSPPIRQSYEQYF

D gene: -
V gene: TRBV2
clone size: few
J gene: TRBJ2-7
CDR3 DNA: TGTGCCAGCACTAAGGACACGGACTACGAGCAGTACTTC
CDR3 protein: CASTKDTDYEQYF

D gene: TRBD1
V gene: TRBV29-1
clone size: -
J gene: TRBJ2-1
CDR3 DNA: TGCAGCGTCCTCGGACAGGCCTACAATGAGCAGTTCTTC
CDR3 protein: CSVLGQAYNEQFF

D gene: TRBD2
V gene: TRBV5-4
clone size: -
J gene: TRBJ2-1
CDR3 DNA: TGTGCCAGCAGCTTTGCTCGTCTAGCGGGTTACAATGAGCAGTTCTTC
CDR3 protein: CASSFARLAGYNEQFF

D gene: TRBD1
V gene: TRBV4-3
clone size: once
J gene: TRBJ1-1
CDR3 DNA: TGCGCCAGCAGCCCATACCACAGGGGGGAAACTTTCTTT
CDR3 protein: CASSPYHRGETFF

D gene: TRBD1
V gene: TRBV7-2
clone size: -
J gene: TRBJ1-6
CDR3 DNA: TGTGCCAGCAGCTTATTGGGGACAGGGGATTCACCCCTCCACTTT
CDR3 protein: CASSLLGTGDSPLHF

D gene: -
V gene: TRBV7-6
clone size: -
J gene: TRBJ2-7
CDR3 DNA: TGTGCCAGCAGCCACGCCGTCGGGGGCGAGCAGTACTTC
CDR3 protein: CASSHAVGGEQYF

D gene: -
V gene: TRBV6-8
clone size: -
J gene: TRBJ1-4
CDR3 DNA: TGTGCCACCTACTGGGGGGGCCGTTGCGAAAAACTGTTTTTT
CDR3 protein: CATYWGGRCEKLFF

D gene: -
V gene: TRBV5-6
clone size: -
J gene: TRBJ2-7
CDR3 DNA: TGTGCCAGCAGTTTGATAGGGGTATTAGAGCAGTACTTC
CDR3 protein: CASSLIGVLEQYF

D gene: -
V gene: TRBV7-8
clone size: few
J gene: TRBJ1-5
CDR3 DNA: TGTGCCAGCAGCTTAGTCGCTTTGGTAGAAAGACAGCCCCAGCATTTT
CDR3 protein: CASSLVALVERQPQHF

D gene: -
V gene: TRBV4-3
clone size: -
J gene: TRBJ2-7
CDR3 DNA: TGCGCCAGCAGCCCCCCTGAGTCTCCCCTAAGCGAGCAGTACTTC
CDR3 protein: CASSPPESPLSEQYF

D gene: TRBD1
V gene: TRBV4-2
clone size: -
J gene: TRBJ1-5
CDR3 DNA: TGTGCCAGCAGCCCTACTCCGGGACAGGGATTCCAGCCCCAGCATTTT
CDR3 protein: CASSPTPGQGFQPQHF

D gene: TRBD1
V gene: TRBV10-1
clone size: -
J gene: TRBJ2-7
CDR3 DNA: TGCGCCAGCAGTCAAGCAGGACAGGCCTACGAGCAGTACTTC
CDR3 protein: CASSQAGQAYEQYF

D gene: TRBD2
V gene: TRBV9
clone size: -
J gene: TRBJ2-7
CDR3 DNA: TGTGCCAGCAGCGTAGGGGGTCATGCTAGCGGGAGCTCCTACGAGCAGTACTTC
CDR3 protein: CASSVGGHASGSSYEQYF

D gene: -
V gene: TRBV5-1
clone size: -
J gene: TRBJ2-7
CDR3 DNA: TGCGCCAGCAGCTTGGAACAGGGACCCTACGAGCAGTACTTC
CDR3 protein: CASSLEQGPYEQYF

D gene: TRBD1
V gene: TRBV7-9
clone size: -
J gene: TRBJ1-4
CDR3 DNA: TGTGCCAGCAGCAACCCTCCCATGACAGGGATGAATGAAAAACTGTTTTTT
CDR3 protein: CASSNPPMTGMNEKLFF

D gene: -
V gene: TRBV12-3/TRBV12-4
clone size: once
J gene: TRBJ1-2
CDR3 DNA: TGTGCCAGCAGTTATGGTCGGAGATATGGCTACACCTTC
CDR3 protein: CASSYGRRYGYTF

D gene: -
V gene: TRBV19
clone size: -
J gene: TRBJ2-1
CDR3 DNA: TGTGCCAGTAGTATGGCCGGGAGTGAGCAGTTCTTC
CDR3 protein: CASSMAGSEQFF

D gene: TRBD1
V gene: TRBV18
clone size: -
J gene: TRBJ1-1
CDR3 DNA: TGTGCCAGCTCACCCCAGACAGGGAGAAACACTGAAGCTTTCTTT
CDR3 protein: CASSPQTGRNTEAFF

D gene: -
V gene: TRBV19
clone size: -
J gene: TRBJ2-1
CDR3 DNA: TGTGCCAGTAGTATCCCGGGCAATGAGCAGTTCTTC
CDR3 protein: CASSIPGNEQFF